These 26 T cell receptor beta chains share one sample of origin, sequenced in a study of monozygotic twins with inflammatory bowel disease. From its re-call of the 5' RACE reads, TCRdb lists each CDR3 protein once, without DNA. This sample's clone table lists about 380,000 distinct CDR3 sequences. Specimen: blood. The origin of the receptors is a human donor with ulcerative colitis or Crohn's disease, or a healthy co-twin of an affected twin (not recorded which).

The chain combines TRBV4-2 with TRBJ2-2; TCRdb calls TRBD2, which cannot be checked without DNA. This CDR3 has 20 amino acids. Per the germline V gene, CDR1 is LGHNA and CDR2 is YNFKEQ. The CDR3 spells CASSQDTGTSGGTNTGELFF.

This chain connects TRBV12-3 or TRBV12-4 to TRBJ1-2; TCRdb's D call, TRBD1, is unchecked because there is no DNA. The CDR3 spans 13 residues. The CDR3 protein is CASSFRTGSGYTF.

The chain joins TRBV19 to TRBJ2-2; TCRdb reports TRBD1, a call that lacks DNA to check it against. This CDR3 is built from 13 residues. Germline assignment: CDR1 LNHDA and CDR2 SQIVND (reference sequence). The CDR3 protein is CASRQVLTGELFF.

The gene calls are TRBV20-1 and TRBJ2-3; without DNA, the TCRdb call of TRBD1 cannot be checked. Per germline, CDR1 DFQATT and CDR2 SNEGSKA (reference sequence). The CDR3 extends over 17 amino acids. CDR3 in amino acids: CSRNANGRGTGTDTQYF.

The genes are TRBV20-1 and TRBJ2-7; checking the TCRdb D call of TRBD2 is not possible without DNA. This CDR3 comprises 12 residues. Germline CDR1 is DFQATT and CDR2 is SNEGSKA (reference sequence). The CDR3 is CSLQLAGVEQYF.

The V call is TRBV20-1, the J call TRBJ2-6; as DNA is missing, the TRBD1 call by TCRdb cannot be tested. The CDR3 has 15 residues. Germline-derived CDR1 and CDR2 are DFQATT and SNEGSKA (reference sequence). This chain's CDR3 is CSATRGNSGANVLTF.

V gene TRBV29-1 combines with J gene TRBJ1-1; the TCRdb call, TRBD1, lacks DNA for checking. From germline, CDR1 is SQVTM and CDR2 ANQGSEA. The CDR3 covers 13 residues. The CDR3 sequence: CSVARGLNTEAFF. Complete variable domain (other parts from reference TRBV29-1 and TRBJ1-1): SAVISQKPSRDICQRGTSLTIQCQVDSQVTMMFWYRQQPGQSLTLIATANQGSEATYESGFVIDKFPISRPNLTFSTLTVSNMSPEDSSIYLCSVARGLNTEAFFGQGTRLTVV.

The rearrangement links TRBV3-1 to TRBJ2-1. CDR3 size: 15 residues. The germline V gene has CDR1 LGHDT and CDR2 YNNKEL (reference sequence). The CDR3 here is CASSHGGGSYNEQFF.

J is TRBJ2-7 and V is TRBV12-3 or TRBV12-4; TCRdb picks TRBD1, but there is no DNA to check that call. The CDR3 runs to 14 residues. The CDR3 sequence is CASSSQGKGYEQYF.

V usage is TRBV7-2 and J usage is TRBJ1-2; the TCRdb D gene call, TRBD1, has no DNA to confirm it. The V gene's germline CDR1 is SGHTA and CDR2 FQGNSA. This CDR3 has 14 amino acids. This CDR3 is CASSTQGLGYGYTF.

The V and J genes are TRBV12-3 or TRBV12-4 and TRBJ2-5; the D call of TRBD2 rests on TCRdb alone, since no DNA is present to check it. This CDR3 spans 16 amino acids. The CDR3 sequence is CASSFWGSREVETQYF.

The chain links TRBV20-1 to TRBJ2-7. The germline V gene encodes CDR1 DFQATT and CDR2 SNEGSKA (reference sequence). The CDR3 has 15 residues. This CDR3 is CSARDQKQRFYEQYF.

V gene TRBV7-3 combines with J gene TRBJ2-5; TCRdb gives TRBD2 as the D gene, but with no DNA this cannot be confirmed. Germline CDR1 is SGHTA and CDR2 is FQGTGA. The CDR3 runs 17 residues. CDR3 residues: CASSPGFGADVQETQYF.

This sequence joins TRBV19 and TRBJ2-3; the TCRdb D gene call, TRBD1, has no DNA to confirm it. The CDR3 spans 13 residues. Germline V gene lookup returns CDR1 LNHDA and CDR2 SQIVND (reference sequence). The CDR3 loop reads CASRRGITDTQYF.

The V call is TRBV3-1, the J call TRBJ2-4. Germline CDR1 and CDR2: LGHDT and YNNKEL (reference sequence). CDR3 size: 16 residues. CDR3: CASSQDRRGYKNIQYF.

The gene calls are TRBV5-1 and TRBJ1-1. The CDR3 runs 11 residues. Germline CDR1 is SGHRS and CDR2 is YFSETQ. The CDR3 is CASSSGGEAFF.

The CDR3 is CASSFSGGAAEAFF. The J gene is TRBJ1-1, the V gene TRBV7-3; TCRdb reports TRBD1, a call that lacks DNA to check it against. Germline CDR1 is SGHTA and CDR2 is FQGTGA. CDR3 size: 14 residues.

The gene calls are TRBV7-9 and TRBJ2-7; TCRdb's D call, TRBD1, is unchecked because there is no DNA. Germline values: CDR1 SEHNR, CDR2 FQNEAQ (reference sequence). The CDR3 totals 15 residues. The CDR3 region is CASSYPGTGAYEQYF.

This chain joins TRBV6-2 or TRBV6-3 and TRBJ1-1; TCRdb proposes TRBD1, but this gene call is untestable without DNA. The germline gives CDR1 MNHEY, CDR2 SVGEGT. The CDR3 contains 15 residues. The CDR3 spells CASSLSRERNTEAFF.

The J gene is TRBJ2-7, the V gene TRBV5-6. Germline CDR1 SGHDT, CDR2 YYEEEE. This CDR3 comprises 11 residues. The CDR3 is CASSFSIEQYF.

The chain joins TRBV27 to TRBJ1-6; TCRdb selects TRBD1, and the lack of DNA leaves this call unchecked. The CDR3 length is 15 residues. The germline V gene encodes CDR1 MNHEY and CDR2 SMNVEV (reference sequence). CDR3 protein: CASRPRQGYNSPLHF.

The rearrangement uses TRBV30 and TRBJ1-5; as DNA is missing, the TRBD1 call by TCRdb cannot be tested. Germline V CDR1 and CDR2: GTSNPN, SVGIG (reference sequence). The CDR3 runs to 13 residues. CDR3 amino acids: CAWGQGLNQPQHF.

V and J are TRBV4-1 and TRBJ1-5; TCRdb's assignment of TRBD1 cannot be checked, as there is no DNA. CDR3 length equals 16 residues. Germline V gene sequence: CDR1 MGHRA, CDR2 YSYEKL. The chain's CDR3 is CASSQGLDRNNQPQHF.

The gene calls are TRBV29-1 and TRBJ2-1; without DNA, the TCRdb call of TRBD1 cannot be checked. CDR1 is SQVTM and CDR2 is ANQGSEA in the germline V gene. The CDR3 totals 11 residues. The CDR3 here is CSVARYNEQFF.

This chain connects TRBV29-1 to TRBJ1-4; with no DNA, the TCRdb D assignment of TRBD1 cannot be verified. Germline CDR1 reads SQVTM; CDR2 reads ANQGSEA. CDR3 length equals 15 residues. The CDR3 region is CSVLNPTGGGEKLFF. Complete variable domain (other parts from reference TRBV29-1 and TRBJ1-4): SAVISQKPSRDICQRGTSLTIQCQVDSQVTMMFWYRQQPGQSLTLIATANQGSEATYESGFVIDKFPISRPNLTFSTLTVSNMSPEDSSIYLCSVLNPTGGGEKLFFGSGTQLSVL.

The chain employs TRBV6-1 and TRBJ2-2; the D call from TCRdb, TRBD1, cannot be confirmed without DNA. Germline V lookup: CDR1 MNHNS, CDR2 SASEGT. CDR3 length equals 16 residues. This CDR3 reads CASREDRGRHTGELFF.